The T cell receptor beta chain described here comes from a study of blood T cell repertoires in COVID-19. Study in general: From T cells, B-cell-depleted T cells, or PBMCs came the material, which was cDNA or gDNA.

Study processing details: Amplified reference gene primers provided the basis for estimating nucleated cell counts. The data were produced by immunoSEQ multiplex PCR, yet TCRdb's version contains in-frame clones alone and is incomplete. The V and J calls and clone size were taken over from that table, and D and trimming were inferred from the DNA. Here the sample spans under 55,000 clones, 70% to 90% being singletons. Germline V lookup: CDR1 MDHEN, CDR2 SYDVKM. The trim removed 4 bases at V and 2 bases at J, leaving 8 bases unmatched. This CDR3 has 16 amino acids. This clone was recorded once. Sample: peripheral blood. The sequence derives from a woman of 80 years or more with acute or convalescent COVID-19. V and J are TRBV28 and TRBJ2-7; 10 bases map to TRBD1. Here the CDR3 reads CASSSSPGQGAYEQYF. The CDR3 DNA is TGTGCCAGCAGTTCCTCACCCGGACAGGGGGCCTACGAGCAGTACTTC. The full variable domain, rest sourced from reference TRBV28 and TRBJ2-7, is DVKVTQSSRYLVKRTGEKVFLECVQDMDHENMFWYRQDPGLGLRLIYFSYDVKMKEKGDIPEGYSVSREKKERFSLILESASTNQTSMYLCASSSSPGQGAYEQYFGPGTRLTVT.